Sequencing of this T cell receptor beta chain was carried out in a study of siplizumab effects on memory and regulatory T cells. CDR1 and CDR2 (germline): MNHEY, SVGAGI. With V trimmed by 8 bases and J by 2 bases, 6 bases remained unmatched. The length of the CDR3 is 14 residues. TCRdb keeps only in-frame clones here, not all; method: immunoSEQ multiplex PCR. The sample records roughly 64,000 clones, approximately 97% being singletons. The chain combines TRBV6-5 with TRBJ2-1, with 7 positions matching TRBD2. Sequencing input: naive CD8+ T cells sorted from blood. The origin of this receptor is a human donor in good health. The CDR3 region is CASARGLTYNEQFF. CDR3 DNA sequence: TGTGCCAGCGCCCGGGGACTAACCTACAATGAGCAGTTCTTC.